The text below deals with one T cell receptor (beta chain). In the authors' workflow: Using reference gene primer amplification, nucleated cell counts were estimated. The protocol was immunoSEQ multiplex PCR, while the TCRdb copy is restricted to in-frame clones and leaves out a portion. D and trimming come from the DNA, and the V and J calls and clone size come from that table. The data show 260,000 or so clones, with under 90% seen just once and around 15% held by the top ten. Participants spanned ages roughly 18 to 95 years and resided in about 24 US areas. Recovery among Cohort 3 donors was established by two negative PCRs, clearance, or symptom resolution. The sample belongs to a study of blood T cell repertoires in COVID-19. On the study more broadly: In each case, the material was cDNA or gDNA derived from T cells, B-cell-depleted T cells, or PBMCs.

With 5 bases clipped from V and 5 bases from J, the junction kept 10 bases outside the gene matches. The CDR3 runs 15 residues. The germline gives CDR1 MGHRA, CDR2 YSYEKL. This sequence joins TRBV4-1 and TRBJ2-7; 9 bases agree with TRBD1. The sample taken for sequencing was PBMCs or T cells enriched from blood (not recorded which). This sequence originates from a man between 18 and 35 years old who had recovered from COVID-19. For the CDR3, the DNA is TGCGCCAGCAGCGTTCGGGGACAGGGACTCCACGAGCAGTACTTC. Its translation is CASSVRGQGLHEQYF.